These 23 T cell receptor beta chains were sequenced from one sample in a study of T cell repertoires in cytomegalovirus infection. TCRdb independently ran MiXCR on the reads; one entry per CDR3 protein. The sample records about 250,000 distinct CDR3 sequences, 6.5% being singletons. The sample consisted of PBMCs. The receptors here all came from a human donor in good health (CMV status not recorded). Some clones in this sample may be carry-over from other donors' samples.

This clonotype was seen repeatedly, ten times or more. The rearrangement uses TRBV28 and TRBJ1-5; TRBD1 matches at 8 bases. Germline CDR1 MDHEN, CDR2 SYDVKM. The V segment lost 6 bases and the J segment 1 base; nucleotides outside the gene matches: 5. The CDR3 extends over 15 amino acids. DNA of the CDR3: TGTGCCAGCAGAGGGGGACAGGACAGCAATCAGCCCCAGCATTTT. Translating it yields CASRGGQDSNQPQHF.

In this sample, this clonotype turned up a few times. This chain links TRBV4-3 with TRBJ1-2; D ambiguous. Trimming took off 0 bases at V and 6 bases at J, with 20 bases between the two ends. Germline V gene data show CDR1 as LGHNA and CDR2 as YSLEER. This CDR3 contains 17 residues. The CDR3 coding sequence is TGCGCCAGCAGCCAAGACTTCTTGGGAGGCCGCGAAAATGGCTACACCTTC. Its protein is CASSQDFLGGRENGYTF.

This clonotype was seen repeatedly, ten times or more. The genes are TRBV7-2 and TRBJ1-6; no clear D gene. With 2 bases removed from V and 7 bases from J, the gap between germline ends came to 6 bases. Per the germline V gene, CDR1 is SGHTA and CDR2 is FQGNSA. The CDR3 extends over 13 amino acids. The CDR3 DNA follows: TGTGCCAGCAGCTTAATCGGGAATTCACCCCTCCACTTT. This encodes CASSLIGNSPLHF.

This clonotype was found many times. The CDR3 bases are TGTGCCAGCAGCCATGTTGGTACAGATACGCAGTATTTT. Translated, it gives CASSHVGTDTQYF. The chain carries TRBV7-2 and TRBJ2-3; D not certain. Trimming took off 5 bases at V and 3 bases at J, with 9 bases between the two ends. CDR3 size: 13 residues. Germline CDR1 is SGHTA and CDR2 is FQGNSA.

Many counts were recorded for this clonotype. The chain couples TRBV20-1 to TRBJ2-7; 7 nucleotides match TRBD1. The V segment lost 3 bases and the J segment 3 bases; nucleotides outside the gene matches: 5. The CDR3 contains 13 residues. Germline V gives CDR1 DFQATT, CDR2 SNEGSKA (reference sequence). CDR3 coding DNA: TGCAGTGCTAGGACAGGGTTGCGCTACGAGCAGTACTTC. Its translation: CSARTGLRYEQYF.

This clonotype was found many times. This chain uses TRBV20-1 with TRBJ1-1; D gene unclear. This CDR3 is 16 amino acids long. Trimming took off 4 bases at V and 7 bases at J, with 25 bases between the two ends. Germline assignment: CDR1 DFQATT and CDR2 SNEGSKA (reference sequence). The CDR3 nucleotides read TGCAGTGCTATCCGGGGTCCAGGTGCAATCCCAGGTGAAGCTTTCTTT. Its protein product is CSAIRGPGAIPGEAFF.

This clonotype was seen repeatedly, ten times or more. CDR3 in DNA: TGTGCCAGCAGCCCTACGTCAGGGGGCGCAGATACGCAGTATTTT. The encoded protein is CASSPTSGGADTQYF. The rearrangement links TRBV11-3 to TRBJ2-3, with 8 bases identical to TRBD1. V lost 5 bases and J lost 4; bases outside the gene matches: 8. The CDR3 loop spans 15 amino acids. The germline gives CDR1 SGHNT, CDR2 YENEEA.

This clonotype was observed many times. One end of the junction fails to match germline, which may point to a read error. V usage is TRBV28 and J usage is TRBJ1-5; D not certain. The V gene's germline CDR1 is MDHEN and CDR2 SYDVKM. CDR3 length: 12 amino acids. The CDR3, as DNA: TGTGCCAGCACTTTAGGGTTTCAGCCCCAGCATTTT. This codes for CASTLGFQPQHF.

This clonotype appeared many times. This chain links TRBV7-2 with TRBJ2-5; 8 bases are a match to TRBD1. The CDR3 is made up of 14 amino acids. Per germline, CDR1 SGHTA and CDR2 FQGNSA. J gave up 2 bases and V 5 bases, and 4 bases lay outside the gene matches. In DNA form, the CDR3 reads TGTGCCAGCAGCGAACAGGGGGGACAAGAGACCCAGTACTTC. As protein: CASSEQGGQETQYF.

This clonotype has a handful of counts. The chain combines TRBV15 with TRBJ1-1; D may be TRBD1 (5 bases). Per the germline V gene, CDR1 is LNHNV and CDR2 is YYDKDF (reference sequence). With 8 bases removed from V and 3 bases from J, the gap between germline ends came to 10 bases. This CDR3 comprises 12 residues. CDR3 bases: TGTGCCACCGCCGACAGATACACTGAAGCTTTCTTT. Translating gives CATADRYTEAFF.

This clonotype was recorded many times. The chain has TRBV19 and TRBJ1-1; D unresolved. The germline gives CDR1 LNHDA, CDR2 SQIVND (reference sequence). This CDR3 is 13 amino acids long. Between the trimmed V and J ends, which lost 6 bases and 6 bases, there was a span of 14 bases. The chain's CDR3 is CASRTGIWSEAFF. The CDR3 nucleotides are TGTGCCAGTAGAACTGGGATTTGGTCTGAAGCTTTCTTT.

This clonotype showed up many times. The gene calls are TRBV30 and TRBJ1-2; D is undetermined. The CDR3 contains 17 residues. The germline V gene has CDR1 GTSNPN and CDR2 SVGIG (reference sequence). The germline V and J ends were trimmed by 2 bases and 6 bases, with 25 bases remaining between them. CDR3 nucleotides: TGTGCCTGGAGTCCTCGTATAGGAGGCCCGGGAACAGATGGCTACACCTTC. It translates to CAWSPRIGGPGTDGYTF.

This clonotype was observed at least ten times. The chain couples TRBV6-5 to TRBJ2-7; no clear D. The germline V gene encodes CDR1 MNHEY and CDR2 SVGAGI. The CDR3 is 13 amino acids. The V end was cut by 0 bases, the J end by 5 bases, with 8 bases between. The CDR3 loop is CASSYSNGNEQYF. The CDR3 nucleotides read TGTGCCAGCAGTTACTCAAATGGGAACGAGCAGTACTTC.

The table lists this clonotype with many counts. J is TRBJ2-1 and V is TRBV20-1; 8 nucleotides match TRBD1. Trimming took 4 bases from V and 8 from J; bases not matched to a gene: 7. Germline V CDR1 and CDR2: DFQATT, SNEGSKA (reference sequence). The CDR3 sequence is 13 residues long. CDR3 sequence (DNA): TGCAGTGCTACCACACAGACAGGGGATGAGCAGTTCTTC. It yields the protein CSATTQTGDEQFF.

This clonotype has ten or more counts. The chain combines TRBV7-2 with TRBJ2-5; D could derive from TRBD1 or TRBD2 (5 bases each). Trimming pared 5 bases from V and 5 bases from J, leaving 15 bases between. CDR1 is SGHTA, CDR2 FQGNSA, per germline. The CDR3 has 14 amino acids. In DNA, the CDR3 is TGTGCCAGCAGCCAGGGACCGGGACGGGAGACCCAGTACTTC. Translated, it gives CASSQGPGRETQYF.

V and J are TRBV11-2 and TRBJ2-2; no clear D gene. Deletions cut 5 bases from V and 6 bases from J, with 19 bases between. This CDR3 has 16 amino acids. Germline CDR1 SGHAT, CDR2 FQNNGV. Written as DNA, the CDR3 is TGTGCCAGCAGCCCGACCTCTACTCCTAAAGCCGGGGAGCTGTTTTTT. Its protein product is CASSPTSTPKAGELFF.

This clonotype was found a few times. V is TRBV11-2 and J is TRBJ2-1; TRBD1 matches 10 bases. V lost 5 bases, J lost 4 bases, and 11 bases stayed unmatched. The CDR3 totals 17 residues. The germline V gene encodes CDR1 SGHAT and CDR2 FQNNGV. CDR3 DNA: TGTGCCAGCAGCCGACAGGGGGCTTTCGATCTATACAATGAGCAGTTCTTC. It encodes CASSRQGAFDLYNEQFF.

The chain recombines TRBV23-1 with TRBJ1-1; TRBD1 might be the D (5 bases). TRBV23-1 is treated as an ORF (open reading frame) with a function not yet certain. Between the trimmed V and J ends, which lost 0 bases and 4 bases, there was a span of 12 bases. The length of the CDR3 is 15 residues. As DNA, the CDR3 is TGCGCCAGCAGTCAATCGGGGGGAAATGGCACTGAAGCTTTCTTT. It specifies CASSQSGGNGTEAFF.

CDR3 amino acids: CSVEEGPGGRLGELFF. The CDR3 DNA follows: TGCAGCGTTGAAGAGGGCCCCGGGGGGCGCCTCGGGGAGCTGTTTTTT. V is TRBV29-1 and J is TRBJ2-2; D perhaps matches TRBD2 (7 bases). The CDR3 has 16 residues. Trimming removed 0 bases from V and 7 bases from J, with 18 bases in between. In germline, CDR1 is SQVTM, CDR2 ANQGSEA.

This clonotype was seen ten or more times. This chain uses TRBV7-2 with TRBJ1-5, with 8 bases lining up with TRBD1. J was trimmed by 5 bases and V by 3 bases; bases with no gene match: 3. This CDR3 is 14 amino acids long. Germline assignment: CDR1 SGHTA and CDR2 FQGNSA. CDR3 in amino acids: CASSFQQGDQPQHF. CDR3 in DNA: TGTGCCAGCAGCTTTCAACAGGGGGATCAGCCCCAGCATTTT.

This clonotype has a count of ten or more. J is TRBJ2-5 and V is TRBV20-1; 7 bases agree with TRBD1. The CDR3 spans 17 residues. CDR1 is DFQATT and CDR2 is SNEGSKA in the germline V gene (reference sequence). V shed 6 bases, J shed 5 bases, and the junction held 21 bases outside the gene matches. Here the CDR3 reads CSALDRASSRRGETQYF. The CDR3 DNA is TGCAGTGCACTCGACAGGGCGAGTTCGAGGCGAGGGGAGACCCAGTACTTC.

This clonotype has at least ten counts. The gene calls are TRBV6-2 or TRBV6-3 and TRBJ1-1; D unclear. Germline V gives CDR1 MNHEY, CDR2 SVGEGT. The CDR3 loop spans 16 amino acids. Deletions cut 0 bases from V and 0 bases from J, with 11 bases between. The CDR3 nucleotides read TGTGCCAGCAGTTACTCGAGCCAACTAATGAACACTGAAGCTTTCTTT. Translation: CASSYSSQLMNTEAFF.

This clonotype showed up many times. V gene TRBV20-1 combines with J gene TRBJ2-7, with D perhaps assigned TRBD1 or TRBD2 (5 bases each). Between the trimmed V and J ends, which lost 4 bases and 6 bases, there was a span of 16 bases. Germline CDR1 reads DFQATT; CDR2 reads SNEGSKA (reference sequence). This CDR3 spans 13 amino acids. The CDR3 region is CSAIVGALAEQYF. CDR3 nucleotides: TGCAGTGCTATCGTCGGGGCCCTCGCCGAGCAGTACTTC.